This TCR beta chain is from a study of blood T cell repertoires in COVID-19. Study at large: Researchers got acute and convalescent COVID-19 samples from the United States, Italy and Spain.

A remark on this clone: In the same sample, other DNA sequences code for this CDR3.

Original methodology: Amplification of reference gene primers provided the estimated nucleated cell counts. The assay was immunoSEQ multiplex PCR, and TCRdb's table has in-frame clones only and misses some. That table supplies the V and J calls and clone size; D and trimming were determined from the DNA. The sample includes 70,000 to 90,000 clones, more than 60% of them seen just once. CDR1 is SGDLS and CDR2 is YYNGEE in the germline V gene. Trimming cost V 0 bases and J 2 bases, with 5 bases left between them. CDR3 length: 13 residues. The chain has TRBV9 and TRBJ1-1; D not certain. Sequencing used peripheral blood. The source is a man in his sixties or seventies with acute or convalescent COVID-19. The CDR3: CASSVAVNTEAFF. The CDR3 DNA follows: TGTGCCAGCAGCGTAGCAGTAAACACTGAAGCTTTCTTT.